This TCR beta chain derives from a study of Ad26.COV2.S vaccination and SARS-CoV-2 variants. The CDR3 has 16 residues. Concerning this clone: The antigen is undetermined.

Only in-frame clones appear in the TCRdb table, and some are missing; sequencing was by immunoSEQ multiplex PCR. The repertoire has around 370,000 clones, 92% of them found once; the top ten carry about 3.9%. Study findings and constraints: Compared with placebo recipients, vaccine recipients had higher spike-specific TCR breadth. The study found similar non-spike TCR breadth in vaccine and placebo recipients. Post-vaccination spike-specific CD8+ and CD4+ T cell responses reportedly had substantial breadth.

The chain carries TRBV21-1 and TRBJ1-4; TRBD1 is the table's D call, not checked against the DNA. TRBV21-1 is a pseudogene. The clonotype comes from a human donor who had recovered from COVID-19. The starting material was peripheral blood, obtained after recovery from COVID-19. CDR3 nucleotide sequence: TGTGCCAGCAGCAAAGCGACAGGGGCCCATGAGGAAAAACTGTTTTTT. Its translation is CASSKATGAHEEKLFF.